The 5 T cell receptor beta chains below all came from one sample that was sequenced in a study of blood T cell repertoires in COVID-19. Assay: immunoSEQ multiplex PCR; the TCRdb copy retains only in-frame clones and omits some. In the table there are roughly 180,000 clones, about 70% of which are singletons. The sequencing input was peripheral blood. These TCRs come from a woman aged 45-65 years with active or convalescent COVID-19.

Only one count was recorded for this clone. The rearrangement links TRBV6-6 to TRBJ1-1, with D hard to call. The ends were cut back, 7 bases at V and 11 bases at J, with 20 bases in the middle. The CDR3 contains 13 residues. Per the germline V gene, CDR1 is MNHNY and CDR2 is SVGAGI (reference sequence). CDR3 residues: CASNSRTEPFAFF. CDR3 DNA sequence: TGTGCCAGCAATTCGAGAACGGAGCCATTTGCTTTCTTT.

V gene TRBV6-5 combines with J gene TRBJ1-1; D call uncertain. The CDR3 spans 13 residues. Between the trimmed V and J ends, which lost 6 bases and 4 bases, there was a span of 12 bases. The germline CDR1 and CDR2 sequences are MNHEY and SVGAGI. CDR3 coding DNA: TGTGCCAGCAGCCTGGCGGGTCGCACTGAAGCTTTCTTT. This codes for CASSLAGRTEAFF.

The chain employs TRBV7-9 and TRBJ1-2, with 8 nucleotides matching TRBD1. The CDR3 extends over 16 amino acids. Germline trimming cut 1 base from V and 8 bases from J; bases unmatched to any gene: 12. Germline-derived CDR1 and CDR2 are SEHNR and FQNEAQ (reference sequence). CDR3 protein: CASSLEGAGGAEGYTF. The CDR3 bases are TGTGCCAGCAGCTTAGAGGGCGCAGGGGGCGCCGAGGGCTACACCTTC.

As concerns this clone: Other DNA sequences in this specimen translate into the identical CDR3. The chain joins TRBV16 to TRBJ1-1, with D unclear. Germline-derived CDR1 and CDR2 are KGHSY and FQNENV. The germline V and J ends were trimmed by 1 base and 2 bases, with 8 bases remaining between them. This CDR3 is built from 14 residues. In DNA form, the CDR3 reads TGTGCCAGCAGCCAATTTGGCGGAAACACTGAAGCTTTCTTT. Encoded protein: CASSQFGGNTEAFF.

V and J are TRBV6-2 or TRBV6-3 and TRBJ2-3; 8 bases agree with TRBD1. This CDR3 is 16 amino acids long. Losses at the gene ends were 6 bases for V and 4 bases for J; bases not matched to a gene: 12. The germline CDR1 and CDR2 sequences are MNHEY and SVGEGT. CDR3 protein: CASSHRGTGEADTQYF. CDR3 nucleotide sequence: TGTGCCAGCAGCCACAGGGGGACGGGGGAGGCAGATACGCAGTATTTT.